Here is one T cell receptor (beta chain) with its context. Its antigen is as yet unknown. These data originate in a study of persistence of HIV-infected CD4 T cells. Broader study findings: Within sorted populations, more oligoclonal TCRs accompanied more oligoclonal proviruses. Degenerate expanded CDR3beta sequences were enriched among CMV- and Gag-responding cells.

The libraries were made with immunoSEQ version 4 in survey mode. Template was genomic DNA at approximately 10 ng/uL, with up to 1 ug used per sample. TCRdb's copy holds only in-frame clones and misses some; the assay was immunoSEQ multiplex PCR. The sample records just over 40,000 clones, approximately 78% being singletons. This CDR3 region has 14 residues. Germline CDR1 is KGHSH and CDR2 is LQKENI. The V gene lost 3 bases and the J gene lost 5 bases, with 13 bases spanning the gap. Overlapping HIV-1 Gag 15-mer peptides at approximately 0.96 ug per peptide per mL were used. CD40L-negative CD69-negative CD45RO-high memory CD4+ T cells were sorted as populations depleted of antigen-responding cells. These HIV-1-infected adults initiated suppressive ART in chronic infection.

This sequence was found in an adult man with HIV who was CMV-seropositive. The gene calls are TRBV18 and TRBJ1-1; D not resolved. Sequences were derived from CD4+ T cells sorted from PBMCs after approximately 19-hour stimulation, sampled from a patient who received antiretroviral therapy. CDR3 DNA sequence: TGTGCCAGCTCACCCTCGGGGAGAGGGACTGAAGCTTTCTTT. It encodes CASSPSGRGTEAFF.